These 20 T cell receptor beta chains were all obtained from the same sample, sequenced in a study of cytomegalovirus exposure and HLA in healthy donors. Profiling relied on immunoSEQ multiplex PCR, and the TCRdb table lists in-frame clones only, not all of them. The sample consists of roughly 75,000 clones, 90% to 95% of them appearing once. Sequencing was performed on PBMCs. The source of these receptors is a man between 18 and 29 years old in good health and CMV-seropositive.

The CDR3 sequence: CASSLGGLAGETQYF. The CDR3 DNA is TGTGCCAGCAGCTTAGGGGGACTTGCAGGGGAGACCCAGTACTTC. The V call is TRBV7-9, the J call TRBJ2-5, with a weak D call TRBD2 (6 bases). Germline values: CDR1 SEHNR, CDR2 FQNEAQ (reference sequence). Trimming took off 1 base at V and 5 bases at J, with 14 bases between the two ends. This CDR3 is built from 15 residues.

The chain links TRBV29-1 to TRBJ1-1, with 9 positions matching TRBD1. CDR1 SQVTM and CDR2 ANQGSEA come from the germline V gene. The length of the CDR3 is 14 residues. V lost 7 bases and J lost 5; bases outside the gene matches: 11. The CDR3 protein is CSARPGQGVTEAFF. In nucleotides, the CDR3 is TGCAGCGCCCGTCCGGGACAGGGTGTTACTGAAGCTTTCTTT.

CDR3 protein: CASSSRDRGHGGTGELFF. The CDR3 DNA reads as TGTGCCAGCAGCTCCCGGGACAGGGGGCACGGTGGGACCGGGGAGCTGTTTTTT. The chain has TRBV13 and TRBJ2-2; TRBD1 matches 12 bases. Germline assignment: CDR1 PRHDT and CDR2 FYEKMQ (reference sequence). Trimming at V came to 4 bases and at J to 5 bases, leaving 11 bases not matched to a gene. The CDR3 length is 18 residues.

V usage is TRBV6-1 and J usage is TRBJ1-3; maybe TRBD1 (6 bases). V dropped 7 bases and J dropped 3 bases, with 13 bases sitting between them. Germline values: CDR1 MNHNS, CDR2 SASEGT. The CDR3 length is 14 residues. The CDR3: CASIQGSSGNTIYF. As DNA, the CDR3 is TGTGCCAGCATCCAGGGGTCCAGTGGAAACACCATATATTTT.

This clone was counted once. The V gene is TRBV9, the J gene TRBJ1-4; D may be TRBD1 (6 bases). V was cut by 4 bases and J by 9 bases, with 19 bases left in between. The germline V gene encodes CDR1 SGDLS and CDR2 YYNGEE. The CDR3 contains 15 residues. The CDR3: CASSLSAGAGKKLFF. The DNA for the CDR3 is TGTGCCAGCAGCTTATCCGCAGGGGCAGGGAAAAAACTGTTTTTT.

The chain links TRBV2 to TRBJ1-6, with D unclear. The CDR3 has 13 residues. V was cut by 1 base and J by 8 bases, with 6 bases left in between. The germline CDR1 and CDR2 sequences are SNHLY and FYNNEI. DNA of the CDR3: TGTGCCAGCAGTGAAGGTCCAGATTCACCCCTCCACTTT. Protein product: CASSEGPDSPLHF.

The genes are TRBV10-3 and TRBJ2-5, with TRBD2 identical over 9 bases. The germline CDR1 and CDR2 sequences are ENHRY and SYGVKD. With V trimmed by 10 bases and J by 0 bases, 21 bases remained unmatched. There are 19 residues in the CDR3. CDR3 residues: CATSMGGRMAGGYQETQYF. CDR3 bases: TGTGCCACCTCGATGGGTGGGAGGATGGCGGGAGGGTACCAAGAGACCCAGTACTTC.

This clone was recorded only once. The chain couples TRBV5-4 to TRBJ2-7; no clear D. V dropped 0 bases and J dropped 1 base, with 8 bases sitting between them. Per the germline V gene, CDR1 is SGHNT and CDR2 is YYREEE (reference sequence). CDR3 length: 14 residues. CDR3 nucleotides: TGTGCCAGCAGCTTGGCTGGGCAGTCCTACGAGCAGTACTTC. Residues: CASSLAGQSYEQYF.

The genes are TRBV6-1 and TRBJ1-1; 10 nucleotides match TRBD1. The CDR3 length is 15 residues. The trim removed 9 bases at V and 5 bases at J, leaving 12 bases unmatched. From germline, CDR1 is MNHNS and CDR2 SASEGT. DNA for the CDR3: TGTGCCAGTCTCCTCGGGACAGGGGCCGGGACTGAAGCTTTCTTT. Translated, it gives CASLLGTGAGTEAFF.

The chain employs TRBV5-1 and TRBJ2-1; D is possibly TRBD1 (5 bases). V was trimmed by 5 bases and J by 5 bases, leaving 23 bases between them. The germline V gene has CDR1 SGHRS and CDR2 YFSETQ. CDR3 length: 17 residues. The chain's CDR3 is CASRSRERISRDNEQFF. Here the CDR3 DNA reads TGCGCCAGCAGGAGCAGGGAAAGAATCTCTAGAGACAATGAGCAGTTCTTC.

This clone was picked up one time. The V gene is TRBV21-1, the J gene TRBJ1-1; TRBD1 is taken as the D call from the table, unchecked against the DNA. TRBV21-1 corresponds to a pseudogene. The CDR3 length is 16 residues. The CDR3 DNA reads TGTGCCAGCAGCCCCAGGACAGGGTGGAAGAACACTGAAGCTTTCTTT. Translated: CASSPRTGWKNTEAFF.

This chain uses TRBV18 with TRBJ1-1; D possibly corresponds to TRBD1 (6 bases). The germline V gene encodes CDR1 KGHSH and CDR2 LQKENI. This CDR3 spans 17 amino acids. Trimming left V 0 bases short and J 4 bases short, with 18 bases between. CDR3 region: CASSPPGTGRVGTEAFF. The CDR3 DNA reads TGTGCCAGCTCACCACCAGGTACAGGGAGGGTCGGCACTGAAGCTTTCTTT. The whole variable domain, filled in from reference TRBV18 and TRBJ1-1, reads NAGVMQNPRHLVRRRGQEARLRCSPMKGHSHVYWYRQLPEEGLKFMVYLQKENIIDESGMPKERFSAEFPKEGPSILRIQQVVRGDSAAYFCASSPPGTGRVGTEAFFGQGTRLTVV.

The chain uses TRBV5-1 and TRBJ2-1; D is unclear. Germline-derived CDR1 and CDR2 are SGHRS and YFSETQ. This CDR3 is built from 13 residues. Trimming removed 2 bases from V and 3 bases from J, with 6 bases in between. The CDR3 DNA reads as TGCGCCAGCAGCTTATCCGGCTACAATGAGCAGTTCTTC. It codes for CASSLSGYNEQFF.

The V gene is TRBV6-5, the J gene TRBJ2-3, with 9 nucleotides matching TRBD2. This CDR3 is built from 16 residues. V lost 0 bases to trimming and J lost 3 bases; unmatched junction nucleotides: 4. In germline, CDR1 is MNHEY, CDR2 SVGAGI. This CDR3 reads CASSYSAGGPTDTQYF. In DNA form, the CDR3 reads TGTGCCAGCAGTTACTCGGCGGGAGGGCCAACAGATACGCAGTATTTT.

This chain joins TRBV29-1 and TRBJ2-1; D is possibly TRBD2 (5 bases). V lost 3 bases, J lost 0 bases, and 9 bases lay in between. The germline CDR1 and CDR2 sequences are SQVTM and ANQGSEA. CDR3 length equals 14 residues. CDR3 amino acids: CSVDGGPSYNEQFF. The DNA of the CDR3 is TGCAGCGTTGACGGCGGGCCCTCCTACAATGAGCAGTTCTTC.

The rearrangement links TRBV4-1 to TRBJ2-2; D remains unclear. Trimming took 1 base from V and 4 from J, leaving 7 bases between them. The CDR3 length is 14 residues. The V gene's germline CDR1 is MGHRA and CDR2 YSYEKL. Here the CDR3 DNA reads TGCGCCAGCAGCCAAGGACTTAGCACCGGGGAGCTGTTTTTT. This translates into CASSQGLSTGELFF.

This clone was seen only once. The CDR3 loop reads CASSFRRANMGGELFF. The CDR3 bases are TGTGCCAGCAGTTTTAGGCGAGCGAACATGGGCGGGGAGCTGTTTTTT. The gene calls are TRBV6-5 and TRBJ2-2; D remains unclear. The CDR3 length is 16 residues. V lost 4 bases, J lost 7 bases, and 19 bases lay in between. The germline V gene has CDR1 MNHEY and CDR2 SVGAGI.

V gene TRBV7-9 combines with J gene TRBJ1-6; possibly TRBD1 for D (5 bases). In germline, CDR1 is SEHNR, CDR2 FQNEAQ (reference sequence). Deletions cut 6 bases from V and 7 bases from J, with 13 bases between. This CDR3 has 14 residues. The DNA of the CDR3 is TGTGCCAGCAGGTGGATGGGGGGGAATTCACCCCTCCACTTT. Its protein product is CASRWMGGNSPLHF.

The rearrangement joins TRBV7-9 to TRBJ2-3; a possible D gene is TRBD1 (6 bases). The CDR3 totals 14 residues. Germline V gene lookup returns CDR1 SEHNR and CDR2 FQNEAQ (reference sequence). The V end lost 11 bases, the J end lost 0 bases, and 15 bases lay between the germline ends. As DNA, the CDR3 is TGTGCCGCCCCAGGACAGCTCAGCACAGATACGCAGTATTTT. Translating gives CAAPGQLSTDTQYF.

The chain combines TRBV28 with TRBJ1-5, with D hard to call. The CDR3 is 14 residues long. V lost 6 bases and J lost 1, with 10 bases in between. CDR1 is MDHEN, CDR2 SYDVKM, per germline. CDR3 loop: CASSIDTSNQPQHF. The DNA of the CDR3 is TGTGCCAGCAGCATCGACACCAGCAATCAGCCCCAGCATTTT.